The 21 T cell receptor beta chains listed next were all sequenced from one sample in a study of cytomegalovirus exposure and HLA in healthy donors. PCR employed 60 Vbeta and 13 Jbeta primers. Using immunoSEQ multiplex PCR, the repertoire was profiled, and TCRdb retains in-frame clones only, with some absent. This sample contains fewer than 130,000 clones. The specimen sequenced was PBMCs. The origin of the receptors is a man in his fifties or sixties in good health and CMV-seronegative.

This chain joins TRBV19 and TRBJ2-1; D is ambiguous. CDR3 size: 14 residues. Germline V lookup: CDR1 LNHDA, CDR2 SQIVND (reference sequence). Trimming stripped 7 bases from V and 6 bases from J, with 16 bases between. The CDR3 loop reads CASTYETARNEQFF. The DNA of the CDR3 is TGTGCCAGTACTTACGAAACTGCCCGCAATGAGCAGTTCTTC.

The rearrangement joins TRBV5-1 to TRBJ1-1, with D possibly matching TRBD1 (6 bases). The CDR3 consists of 15 residues. The ends were cut back, 4 bases at V and 5 bases at J, with 18 bases in the middle. Germline V gene lookup returns CDR1 SGHRS and CDR2 YFSETQ. CDR3 amino acids: CASSRSQGEGTEAFF. DNA of the CDR3: TGCGCCAGCAGCAGGTCACAGGGAGAGGGAACTGAAGCTTTCTTT.

The gene calls are TRBV15 and TRBJ1-1; D gene ambiguous. The CDR3 length is 13 residues. V lost 0 bases and J lost 3, with 5 bases in between. The germline V gene encodes CDR1 LNHNV and CDR2 YYDKDF (reference sequence). Here the CDR3 reads CATSRDIDTEAFF. CDR3 nucleotides: TGTGCCACCAGCAGAGATATAGACACTGAAGCTTTCTTT.

This chain connects TRBV25-1 to TRBJ2-7; D may be TRBD1 (6 bases). The germline V and J ends were trimmed by 4 bases and 6 bases, with 7 bases remaining between them. CDR3 length: 11 amino acids. Per the germline V gene, CDR1 is MGHDK and CDR2 is SYGVNS. CDR3 bases: TGTGCCAGCAGTGCCAGGGGCGAGCAGTACTTC. Its translation is CASSARGEQYF.

The rearrangement links TRBV2 to TRBJ1-1, with a possible D match to TRBD1 (6 bases). The CDR3 is 12 amino acids. Trimming cost V 5 bases and J 8 bases, with 12 bases left between them. CDR1 SNHLY and CDR2 FYNNEI come from the germline V gene. CDR3 protein: CASSRQVPEAFF. The DNA for the CDR3 is TGTGCCAGCAGTCGACAGGTCCCCGAAGCTTTCTTT.

This sequence joins TRBV27 and TRBJ2-1; D possibly corresponds to TRBD1 (6 bases). Trimming took off 8 bases at V and 6 bases at J, with 14 bases between the two ends. CDR1 and CDR2 from the germline V gene are MNHEY and SMNVEV (reference sequence). The CDR3 runs to 13 residues. The CDR3 region is CASLGTLSNEQFF. DNA for the CDR3: TGTGCCAGCCTCGGGACATTAAGCAATGAGCAGTTCTTC.

The CDR3 here is CATSPTANYGYTF. CDR3 in DNA: TGTGCCACCTCCCCCACGGCTAACTATGGCTACACCTTC. The chain carries TRBV6-1 and TRBJ1-2; D unclear. Per germline, CDR1 MNHNS and CDR2 SASEGT. Trimming cost V 10 bases and J 0 bases, with 12 bases left between them. This CDR3 has 13 amino acids.

The CDR3, as DNA: TGTGCCAGCAGCGGCCGGGCTAAGGGGGCCGGGGAGCTGTTTTTT. Its protein product is CASSGRAKGAGELFF. The chain links TRBV7-6 to TRBJ2-2; tentative D call: TRBD1 (6 bases). CDR1 and CDR2 (germline): SGHVS, FNYEAQ. The CDR3 is made up of 15 amino acids. V was cut by 5 bases and J by 6 bases, with 16 bases left in between.

The rearrangement links TRBV5-1 to TRBJ1-5; unclear D gene. The V gene's germline CDR1 is SGHRS and CDR2 YFSETQ. V was pared by 3 bases and J by 8 bases, with 15 bases between. CDR3 length: 14 residues. CDR3 sequence reads: CASSSTPGGKPQHF. CDR3 coding DNA: TGCGCCAGCAGCTCAACTCCGGGAGGTAAGCCCCAGCATTTT.

The genes are TRBV11-3 and TRBJ2-1, with 11 bases lining up with TRBD2. V trimming: 2 bases; J trimming: 10 bases; junction bases outside the gene matches: 7. Germline V gene data show CDR1 as SGHNT and CDR2 as YENEEA. The CDR3 sequence is 15 residues long. The CDR3 loop is CASSLSSGGSWEQFF. Written as DNA, the CDR3 is TGTGCCAGCAGCTTATCTAGCGGGGGGTCCTGGGAGCAGTTCTTC. Filled out from reference TRBV11-3 and TRBJ2-1, the complete variable domain reads EAGVVQSPRYKIIEKKQPVAFWCNPISGHNTLYWYLQNLGQGPELLIRYENEEAVDDSQLPKDRFSAERLKGVDSTLKIQPAELGDSAVYLCASSLSSGGSWEQFFGPGTRLTVL.

The gene calls are TRBV18 and TRBJ2-1, with D tentatively TRBD2 (5 bases). Trimming stripped 3 bases from V and 4 bases from J, with 10 bases between. CDR3 length: 14 residues. The V gene's germline CDR1 is KGHSH and CDR2 LQKENI. The CDR3 DNA reads TGTGCCAGCTCACCGCCTTCGGGGTACAATGAGCAGTTCTTC. Protein: CASSPPSGYNEQFF.

This chain links TRBV19 with TRBJ1-1; D call uncertain. There are 14 residues in the CDR3. Trimming cost V 8 bases and J 0 bases, with 13 bases left between them. Germline CDR1 reads LNHDA; CDR2 reads SQIVND (reference sequence). CDR3 bases: TGTGCCAGTCGATGGAGAGAAGTGAACACTGAAGCTTTCTTT. This translates into CASRWREVNTEAFF.

This chain connects TRBV15 to TRBJ2-1; TRBD2 is a possible D gene (6 bases). Germline V gene sequence: CDR1 LNHNV, CDR2 YYDKDF (reference sequence). With 5 bases removed from V and 1 base from J, the gap between germline ends came to 12 bases. CDR3 length equals 15 residues. DNA of the CDR3: TGTGCCACCAGCGGAAGGCGGGGATCCTACAATGAGCAGTTCTTC. Its translation: CATSGRRGSYNEQFF.

V and J are TRBV15 and TRBJ1-5; D is perhaps TRBD1 (5 bases). Trimming left V 1 base short and J 0 bases short, with 13 bases between. Germline V gives CDR1 LNHNV, CDR2 YYDKDF (reference sequence). CDR3 length equals 17 residues. The CDR3 loop is CATSRATGTDSNQPQHF. DNA of the CDR3: TGTGCCACCAGCAGAGCGACCGGGACTGATAGCAATCAGCCCCAGCATTTT.

The gene calls are TRBV5-1 and TRBJ1-3, with D unresolved. CDR1 is SGHRS, CDR2 YFSETQ, per germline. V lost 5 bases and J 0 bases, leaving 12 bases between the germline ends. The CDR3 has 15 residues. The CDR3 here is CASRASGFSGNTIYF. CDR3 DNA: TGCGCCAGCAGGGCCTCGGGTTTCTCTGGAAACACCATATATTTT.

The V and J genes are TRBV7-9 and TRBJ1-2; D is ambiguous. V was shortened by 6 bases and J by 8 bases, with 13 bases between the two germline ends. This CDR3 is 12 amino acids long. Germline CDR1 SEHNR, CDR2 FQNEAQ (reference sequence). The CDR3 DNA is TGTGCCAGCAGTTGGACCGAGGGAGGCTACACCTTC. Its translation: CASSWTEGGYTF.

About this clone itself: The junction and the germline gene differ at one end; a read error may be behind it. The CDR3 spells CASSSGPGRPNF. The CDR3 DNA follows: TGTGCCAGCAGCTCCGGTCCCGGGAGACCGAACTTC. The chain links TRBV7-2 to TRBJ2-4, with a tentative D call TRBD2 (6 bases). Germline-derived CDR1 and CDR2 are SGHTA and FQGNSA. The CDR3 sequence is 12 residues long.

Here the CDR3 DNA reads TGTGCCAGCTCACCACTTGGTAGCGGGGGGAAGGGCAATGAGCAGTTCTTC. It encodes CASSPLGSGGKGNEQFF. The chain combines TRBV18 with TRBJ2-1; the match to TRBD2 covers 10 bases. CDR1 and CDR2 (germline): KGHSH, LQKENI. Losses at the gene ends were 1 base for V and 6 bases for J; bases not matched to a gene: 9. This CDR3 contains 17 residues.

The CDR3 coding sequence is TGTGCCAGCCGGGACTATTACAATGAGCAGTTCTTC. Protein product: CASRDYYNEQFF. The chain recombines TRBV27 with TRBJ2-1, with 7 nucleotides matching TRBD2. V gave up 8 bases and J gave up 4 bases; unmatched junction bases: 2. Germline CDR1 is MNHEY and CDR2 is SMNVEV (reference sequence). The length of the CDR3 is 12 residues.

The chain carries TRBV7-2 and TRBJ2-4, with 10 bases fitting TRBD2. The germline gives CDR1 SGHTA, CDR2 FQGNSA. This CDR3 spans 15 amino acids. The J segment lost 2 bases and the V segment lost 5 bases, leaving 3 bases of the junction unmatched. This CDR3 is CASSNSGGTKNIQYF. CDR3 DNA sequence: TGTGCCAGCAGCAATAGCGGGGGGACCAAAAACATTCAGTACTTC.

This chain links TRBV11-2 with TRBJ1-2; a weak D match, TRBD1 (6 bases). This CDR3 contains 19 residues. The V gene's germline CDR1 is SGHAT and CDR2 FQNNGV. V gave up 0 bases and J gave up 0 bases, with 20 bases separating them. The CDR3 loop is CASSLDRGQRGKANYGYTF. For the CDR3, the DNA is TGTGCCAGCAGCTTAGATCGCGGACAGCGGGGTAAAGCTAACTATGGCTACACCTTC.